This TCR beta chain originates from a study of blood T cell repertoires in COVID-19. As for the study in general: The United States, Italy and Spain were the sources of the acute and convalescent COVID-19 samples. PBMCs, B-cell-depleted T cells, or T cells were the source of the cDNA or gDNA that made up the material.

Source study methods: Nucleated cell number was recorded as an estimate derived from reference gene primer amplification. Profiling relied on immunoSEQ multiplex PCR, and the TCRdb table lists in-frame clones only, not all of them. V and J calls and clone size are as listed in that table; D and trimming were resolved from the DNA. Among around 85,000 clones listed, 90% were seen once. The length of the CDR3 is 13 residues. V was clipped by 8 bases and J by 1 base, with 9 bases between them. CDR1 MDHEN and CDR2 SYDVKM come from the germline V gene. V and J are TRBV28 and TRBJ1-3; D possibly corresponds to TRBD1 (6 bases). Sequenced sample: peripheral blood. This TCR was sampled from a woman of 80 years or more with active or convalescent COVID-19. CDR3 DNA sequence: TGTGCCAGCCTCAGGGGTTCTGGAAACACCATATATTTT. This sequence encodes CASLRGSGNTIYF.